The TCR beta chain under discussion was sequenced for a study of T cells after yellow fever vaccination (dated by TCRdb to the late 2010s). For context, the study as a whole: Libraries from fractions with low cell numbers were prepared with the SMART-Seq v4 Ultra Low Input RNA kit. To follow T-cell clones before and after primary and booster YFV17D yellow fever vaccination, bulk TCR alpha and beta repertoires were sequenced over time. Two healthy male donors made up the cohort, one aged 18 to 29 years and the other aged 30 to 40 years. Blood was drawn at multiple timepoints before and after primary and secondary immunization, with bulk PBMC replicates and cell subsets isolated.

As to this clonotype: Its antigen target is currently unknown. Base quality data are lacking; no much larger clone is found one base away.

TCR cDNA was synthesized by 5'RACE template switching, which introduced a universal primer site and unique molecular identifiers. Priming for cDNA synthesis came from both the TCR alpha and TCR beta constant segments. Libraries were amplified in two PCR steps, with sample barcodes and sequencing adapters added in the second step. Libraries were sequenced on Illumina HiSeq 2500 (2x100 bp) or NovaSeq (2x150 bp). As for the authors' bioinformatics: Reads were demultiplexed and collapsed into UMI consensus sequences with MIGEC, and V(D)J alignment was performed with MiXCR. Vaccine-responding clonotypes were identified with edgeR using replicate PBMC samples, with FDR below 0.01 and a log2 fold change above 5 up to day 15 being required. Each bulk clonotype received a CD4 or CD8 identity based on whether the sequenced CD4 or CD8 repertoire contained that clonotype at higher abundance. TCRdb redid the processing of the public reads, applying fastp at Q25 and MiXCR, and retained in-frame beta chains. Every CDR3 protein is listed once, alongside the most common genes and DNA of its rows. The V and J calls and clone size come from TCRdb's table, not from the authors' own analysis. For this sample the table gives approximately 550,000 distinct CDR3 sequences, of which approximately 13% were detected only once. The ten biggest clones cover about 14% of the sample.

Interpreted using the paper, the treatment or condition label stands for: live attenuated yellow fever vaccine strain. Two biological replicates of bulk PBMCs were collected at each blood-draw timepoint. A standard Ficoll-Paque protocol was used to isolate PBMCs from peripheral blood. TriZol was used to extract RNA from bulk PBMCs, CD4 and CD8 fractions, and dextramer-positive and dextramer-negative fractions. Per the germline V gene, ENHRY is the CDR1 and SYGVKD is the CDR2. There are 14 amino acids in the CDR3, from cysteine to phenylalanine inclusive. This entry keeps only the CDR3 DNA: 42 bases, framed from base 1. Trimming at the junction amounts to 3 bases on V and 3 bases on J, and the germline ends lie 11 bases apart. Study-wide conclusions, independent of this receptor: The secondary T-cell response was weaker than the primary response but faster, peaking on day 5 instead of day 15. Because only a couple of donors were included in the study, the extent to which the findings can be generalized is limited. FACS-sorted repertoires could contain abundant contaminating clonotypes from the bulk population, so computational filtering was required. A small share of clonotypes was detected in both CD4 and CD8 compartments, with the overlap likely arising from convergent recombination. Most clones expanded after primary vaccination (about 96% of CD4 and 88% of CD8) were re-detected after the booster, suggesting that broad memory maintenance occurred.

The source of this sequence is a young man who received the YFV17D yellow fever vaccine. The material was PBMCs, obtained on the day of the yellow fever booster vaccination. This sequence uses TRBV10-3 and TRBJ1-2, and the D gene may be TRBD1, 6 bases matching. In nucleotide form, the sequence is TGTGCCATCAGTGAAATGGGGGCAGACTATGGCTACACCTTC. This codes for CAISEMGADYGYTF.